This TCR beta chain was observed in a study of blood T cell repertoires in COVID-19. Background on the study: Donors in the United States, Italy and Spain gave samples during acute or convalescent COVID-19. T cells, B-cell-depleted T cells, or PBMCs supplied cDNA or gDNA.

Patients from Seattle were sampled longitudinally, starting during active infection. CDR3 size: 13 residues. Germline V gives CDR1 DFQATT, CDR2 SNEGSKA (reference sequence). Trimming at V came to 3 bases and at J to 4 bases, leaving 4 bases not matched to a gene. In the authors' workflow: Reference gene primers were amplified, and this amplification served to estimate nucleated cell counts. Profiled with immunoSEQ multiplex PCR; TCRdb holds only in-frame clones, not every one. The V and J calls and clone size are taken from that table; D and trimming were inferred from the DNA. The profile shows 80,000 to 100,000 clones, around 74% of them singletons.

Sample: peripheral blood. The source of this sequence is a man aged 65 to 79 with COVID-19, enrolled during active disease. The genes are TRBV20-1 and TRBJ1-2; TRBD1 aligns across 8 bases. CDR3 sequence (DNA): TGCAGTGCTAGTGGAGGGACAGGCTATGGCTACACCTTC. Translated: CSASGGTGYGYTF.